This T cell receptor (beta chain) comes out of a study of regulatory T cells in long-lasting Graves disease. For the study at large: A definition of persistent Graves' disease required over 5 years of antithyroid drugs plus positive TSH receptor antibodies.

Study findings and constraints: Persistent Graves' patients possessed reduced TCR diversity relative to recently diagnosed ones. Preferential use of TRBV28, TRBJ1-2 and TRBJ2-5 was seen in persistent disease. With a small sample size, accuracy may have been reduced.

Time point of the sample: persistent/refractory GD, antithyroid drugs over 5 years with positive TRAb. Extracted PBMC RNA gave rise to the TCR library. Germline V gives CDR1 SGHRS, CDR2 YFSETQ. The CDR3 runs 14 residues. Investigators prepared the TCR beta libraries by applying iRepertoire HTBI primers and Arm-PCR of CDR3 regions. TCRdb recomputed calls from the multiplex PCR reads with MiXCR, one row per CDR3 protein. The sample holds 500,000 to 700,000 distinct CDR3 sequences, 30% seen once. Concerning this clonotype: Its antigen remains unknown. A much larger clone differs from this one at a single base, so this may be a read error.

Sequences were derived from peripheral blood mononuclear cells (PBMCs), sampled when the disease was refractory, from a patient treated with antithyroid drugs. J is TRBJ1-4 and V is TRBV5-1; D gene ambiguous. This clonotype was obtained from a female donor with Graves disease. The CDR3 sequence is CVSSLAGANEKLFF. The DNA of the CDR3 is TGCGTCAGCAGCTTGGCTGGGGCTAATGAAAAACTGTTTTTT. Drawing the rest from reference TRBV5-1 and TRBJ1-4, the complete variable domain is KAGVTQTPRYLIKTRGQQVTLSCSPISGHRSVSWYQQTPGQGLQFLFEYFSETQRNKGNFPGRFSGRQFSNSRSEMNVSTLELGDSALYLCVSSLAGANEKLFFGSGTQLSVL.